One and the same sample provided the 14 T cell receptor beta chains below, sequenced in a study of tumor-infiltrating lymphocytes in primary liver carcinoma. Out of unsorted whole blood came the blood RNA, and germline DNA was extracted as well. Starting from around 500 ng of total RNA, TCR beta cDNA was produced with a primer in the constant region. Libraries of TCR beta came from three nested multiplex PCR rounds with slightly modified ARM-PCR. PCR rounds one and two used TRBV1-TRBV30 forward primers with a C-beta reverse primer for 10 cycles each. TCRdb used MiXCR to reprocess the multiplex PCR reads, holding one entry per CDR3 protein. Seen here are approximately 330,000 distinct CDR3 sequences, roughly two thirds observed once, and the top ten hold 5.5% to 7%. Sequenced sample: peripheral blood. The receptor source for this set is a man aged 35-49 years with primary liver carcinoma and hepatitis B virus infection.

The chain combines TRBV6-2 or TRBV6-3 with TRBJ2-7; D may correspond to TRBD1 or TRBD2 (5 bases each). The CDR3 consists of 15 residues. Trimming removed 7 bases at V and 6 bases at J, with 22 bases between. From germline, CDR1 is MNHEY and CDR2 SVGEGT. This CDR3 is CASTWDRRKSSEQYF. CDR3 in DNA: TGTGCCAGCACCTGGGACCGTAGGAAGAGTAGCGAGCAGTACTTC.

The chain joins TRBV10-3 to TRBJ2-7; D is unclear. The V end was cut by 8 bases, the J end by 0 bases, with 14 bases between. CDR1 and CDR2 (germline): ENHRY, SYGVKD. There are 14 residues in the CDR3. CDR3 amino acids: CAICRRKSSYEQYF. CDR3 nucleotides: TGTGCCATCTGCCGTCGTAAGAGCTCCTACGAGCAGTACTTC.

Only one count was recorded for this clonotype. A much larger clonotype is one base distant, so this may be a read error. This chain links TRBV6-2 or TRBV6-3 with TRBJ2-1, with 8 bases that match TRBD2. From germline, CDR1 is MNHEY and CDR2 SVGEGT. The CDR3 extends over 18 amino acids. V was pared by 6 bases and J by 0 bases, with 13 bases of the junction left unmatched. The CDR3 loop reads CASSKTTSVGNSYNEQFF. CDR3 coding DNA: TGTGCCAGCAGCAAAACGACTAGCGTGGGAAACTCCTACAATGAGCAGTTCTTC.

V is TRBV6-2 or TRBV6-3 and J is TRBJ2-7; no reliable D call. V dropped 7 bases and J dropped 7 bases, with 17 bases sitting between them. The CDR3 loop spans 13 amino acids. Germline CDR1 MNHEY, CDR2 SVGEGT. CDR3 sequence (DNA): TGTGCCAGCACCTACAGTGTCCTACGAGAGCAGTACTTC. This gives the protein CASTYSVLREQYF.

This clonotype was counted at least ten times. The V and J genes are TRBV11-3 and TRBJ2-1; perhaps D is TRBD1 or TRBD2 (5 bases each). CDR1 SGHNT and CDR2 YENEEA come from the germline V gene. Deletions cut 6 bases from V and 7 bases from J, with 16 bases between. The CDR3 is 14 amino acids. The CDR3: CASSRVQGANEQFF. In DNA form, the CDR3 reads TGTGCCAGCAGTCGGGTCCAGGGAGCTAATGAGCAGTTCTTC.

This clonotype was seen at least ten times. The CDR3 region is CASSPTSGTGNEQFF. The CDR3, as DNA: TGTGCCAGCAGCCCGACTAGCGGGACGGGAAATGAGCAGTTCTTC. The genes are TRBV4-2 and TRBJ2-1; 11 nucleotides match TRBD2. The CDR3 totals 15 residues. Germline CDR1 reads LGHNA; CDR2 reads YNFKEQ. V gave up 4 bases and J gave up 7 bases; unmatched junction bases: 6.

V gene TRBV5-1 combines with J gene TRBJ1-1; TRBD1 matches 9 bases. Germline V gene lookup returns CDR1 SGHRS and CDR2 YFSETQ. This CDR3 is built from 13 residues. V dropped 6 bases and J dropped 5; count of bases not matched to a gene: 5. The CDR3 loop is CASKGQGKTEAFF. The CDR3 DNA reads TGCGCCAGCAAGGGACAGGGAAAAACTGAAGCTTTCTTT.

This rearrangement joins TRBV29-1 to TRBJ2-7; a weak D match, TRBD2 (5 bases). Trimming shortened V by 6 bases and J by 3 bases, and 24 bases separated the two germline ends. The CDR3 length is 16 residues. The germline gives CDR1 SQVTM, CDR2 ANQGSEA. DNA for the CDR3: TGCAGCGTCGCAAGGCGACTGGCGGGCCCCTTCTACGAGCAGTACTTC. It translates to CSVARRLAGPFYEQYF.

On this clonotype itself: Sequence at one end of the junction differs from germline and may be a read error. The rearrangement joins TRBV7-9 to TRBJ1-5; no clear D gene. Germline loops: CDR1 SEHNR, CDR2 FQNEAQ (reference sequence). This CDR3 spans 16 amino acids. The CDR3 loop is CARSLASETSNQPQHF. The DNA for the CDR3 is TGTGCCAGAAGCTTAGCCTCCGAGACAAGCAATCAGCCCCAGCATTTT.

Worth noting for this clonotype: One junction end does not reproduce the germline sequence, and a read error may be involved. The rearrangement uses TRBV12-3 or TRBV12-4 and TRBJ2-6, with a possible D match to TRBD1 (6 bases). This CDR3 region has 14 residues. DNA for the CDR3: TGTACCAGCAGCTCAGGGGCTGGGGCCAACGTCCTGACTTTC. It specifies CTSSSGAGANVLTF.

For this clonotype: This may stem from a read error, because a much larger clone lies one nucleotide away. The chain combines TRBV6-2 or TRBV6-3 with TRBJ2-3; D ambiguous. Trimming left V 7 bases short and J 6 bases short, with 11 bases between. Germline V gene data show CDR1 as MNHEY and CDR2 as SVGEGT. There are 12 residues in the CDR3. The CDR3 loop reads CASNLLEDTQYF. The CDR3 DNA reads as TGTGCCAGCAACCTCTTAGAGGATACGCAGTATTTT.

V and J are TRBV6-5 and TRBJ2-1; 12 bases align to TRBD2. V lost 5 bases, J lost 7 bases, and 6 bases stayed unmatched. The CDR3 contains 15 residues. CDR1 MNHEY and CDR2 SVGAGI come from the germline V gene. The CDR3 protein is CASSPQTSGSNEQFF. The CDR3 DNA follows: TGTGCCAGCAGTCCGCAGACTAGCGGGAGTAATGAGCAGTTCTTC.

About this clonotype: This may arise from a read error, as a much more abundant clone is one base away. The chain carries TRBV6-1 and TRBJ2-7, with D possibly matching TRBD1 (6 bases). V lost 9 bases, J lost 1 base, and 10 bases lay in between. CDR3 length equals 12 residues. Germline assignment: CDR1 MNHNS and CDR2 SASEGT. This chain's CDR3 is CARSRGSYEQYF. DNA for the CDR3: TGTGCCAGAAGTAGGGGGTCCTACGAGCAGTACTTC.

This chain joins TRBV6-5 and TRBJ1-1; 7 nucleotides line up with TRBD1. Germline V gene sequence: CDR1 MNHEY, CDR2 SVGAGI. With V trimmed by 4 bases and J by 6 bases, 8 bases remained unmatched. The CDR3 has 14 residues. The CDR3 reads CASSSKPTGSEAFF. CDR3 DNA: TGTGCCAGCAGTTCAAAACCGACAGGGTCTGAAGCTTTCTTT.